This is a list of T cell receptor beta chains from one sample in a study of cytomegalovirus exposure and HLA in healthy donors. Sequenced by immunoSEQ multiplex PCR; TCRdb stores in-frame clones only, minus some. The table lists approximately 240,000 clones, about nine tenths of them singletons. The specimen was PBMCs. Receptors were obtained from a woman between 18 and 30 years old in good health and CMV-seronegative. Both conserved end residues are part of each CDR3. D genes are given only for firm matches. Size is omitted from some rows. Given values are once, few, many or a class for expanded clones.

17,TRBD1,-,TRBV7-9,TRBJ2-7,CASTSTTGTGVGYEQYF,TGTGCCAGCACCTCGACCACTGGGACAGGGGTGGGTTACGAGCAGTACTTC
12,-,-,TRBV6-6,TRBJ1-1,CASGRGSTEAFF,TGTGCCAGCGGAAGGGGATCCACTGAAGCTTTCTTT
18,TRBD2,-,TRBV2,TRBJ2-7,CASSAGLAGGIMTYEQYF,TGTGCCAGCAGTGCCGGGCTAGCGGGAGGGATAATGACCTACGAGCAGTACTTC
15,TRBD2,-,TRBV7-8,TRBJ2-7,CASSELAGGNYEQYF,TGTGCCAGCAGCGAACTAGCGGGAGGGAACTACGAGCAGTACTTC
14,-,-,TRBV23-1,TRBJ2-4,CASSHQGAKNIQYF,TGCGCCAGCAGTCACCAGGGAGCCAAAAACATTCAGTACTTC
15,TRBD1,-,TRBV7-9,TRBJ2-7,CASSPRTGANYEQYF,TGTGCCAGCAGCCCCCGGACAGGGGCGAACTACGAGCAGTACTTC
13,TRBD1,-,TRBV28,TRBJ2-7,CATVQGAFYEQYF,TGTGCCACCGTACAGGGGGCCTTCTACGAGCAGTACTTC
14,TRBD2,-,TRBV6-1,TRBJ2-7,CASTRTSGSKEQYF,TGTGCCAGCACCCGGACTAGCGGGAGTAAAGAGCAGTACTTC
14,TRBD1,-,TRBV6-5,TRBJ2-7,CASSYRDRSYEQYF,TGTGCCAGCAGTTACCGGGACAGATCCTACGAGCAGTACTTC
14,-,-,TRBV11-3,TRBJ1-1,CASSSTGTNTEAFF,TGTGCCAGCAGCTCGACAGGAACGAACACTGAAGCTTTCTTT
15,TRBD2,-,TRBV6-5,TRBJ2-7,CASSLSSGSSYEQYF,TGTGCCAGCAGCCTATCTAGCGGGAGCTCCTACGAGCAGTACTTC
13,-,-,TRBV28,TRBJ2-7,CASSLAGSYEQYF,TGTGCCAGCAGTTTGGCAGGCTCCTACGAGCAGTACTTC
14,TRBD1,once,TRBV5-6,TRBJ2-7,CASSLRQGPYEQYF,TGTGCCAGCAGTCTGAGACAGGGTCCCTACGAGCAGTACTTC
14,-,-,TRBV29-1,TRBJ1-2,CSVEWAGGTYGYTF,TGCAGCGTTGAATGGGCGGGCGGAACCTATGGCTACACCTTC
14,TRBD1,-,TRBV6-1,TRBJ1-5,CASRQGAGNQPQHF,TGTGCCAGCAGACAGGGGGCCGGCAATCAGCCCCAGCATTTT
12,-,-,TRBV19,TRBJ2-3,CASSTSTDTQYF,TGTGCCAGTAGTACGAGCACAGATACGCAGTATTTT
15,TRBD1,-,TRBV7-9,TRBJ1-1,CASEDRGRMNTEAFF,TGTGCCAGCGAGGACAGGGGTCGGATGAACACTGAAGCTTTCTTT